The 17 T cell receptor beta chains in this list originate from one sample, sequenced in a study of control samples from healthy donors and cancer patients. Only in-frame clones appear in the TCRdb table, and some are missing; sequencing was by immunoSEQ multiplex PCR. The sample lists tens of thousands of clones, roughly 90% seen once, with over 12% in the top ten. Source material: PBMCs. Receptor source: a man in his sixties with head and neck cancer.

This chain joins TRBV7-9 and TRBJ1-5; no definite D call. The V end was cut by 0 bases, the J end by 7 bases, with 4 bases between. The CDR3 length is 12 residues. Germline CDR1 reads SEHNR; CDR2 reads FQNEAQ (reference sequence). CDR3 nucleotide sequence: TGTGCCAGCAGCTTAGCCGGGCAGCCCCAGCATTTT. It encodes CASSLAGQPQHF.

The CDR3 DNA reads as TGTGCCAGCACCTCAGCTTCGGCAGCGTTTCAGTTCTTC. The encoded protein is CASTSASAAFQFF. The J gene is TRBJ2-1, the V gene TRBV7-2; D remains ambiguous. Germline CDR1 reads SGHTA; CDR2 reads FQGNSA. The CDR3 totals 13 residues. Trimming shortened V by 7 bases and J by 13 bases, and 20 bases separated the two germline ends.

V is TRBV19 and J is TRBJ1-1, with a possible D match to TRBD1 (6 bases). The germline gives CDR1 LNHDA, CDR2 SQIVND (reference sequence). Between the trimmed V and J ends, which lost 11 bases and 6 bases, there was a span of 19 bases. This CDR3 has 13 residues. CDR3 sequence: CALKGGPTSEAFF. The CDR3 DNA sequence: TGTGCCCTTAAGGGGGGGCCCACCTCTGAAGCTTTCTTT.

This chain joins TRBV7-9 and TRBJ2-1; TRBD2 matches 11 bases. Trimming at V came to 5 bases and at J to 6 bases, leaving 6 bases not matched to a gene. Looked up from germline, CDR1 is SEHNR and CDR2 is FQNEAQ (reference sequence). CDR3 size: 15 residues. The CDR3 DNA sequence: TGTGCCAGCAGCCCTAGCGGGGGGAACGGCAATGAGCAGTTCTTC. It codes for CASSPSGGNGNEQFF.

The chain combines TRBV9 with TRBJ1-1; D might be TRBD1 (5 bases). Trimming shortened V by 1 base and J by 0 bases, and 7 bases separated the two germline ends. This CDR3 spans 14 amino acids. Germline loops: CDR1 SGDLS, CDR2 YYNGEE. The CDR3 nucleotides read TGTGCCAGCAGCGTAATGGGGCTGAACACTGAAGCTTTCTTT. Translated, it gives CASSVMGLNTEAFF.

This chain uses TRBV20-1 with TRBJ2-1; TRBD1 or TRBD2 may be the D gene (5 bases each). The CDR3 has 14 residues. V gave up 3 bases and J gave up 7 bases, with 16 bases separating them. Germline V lookup: CDR1 DFQATT, CDR2 SNEGSKA (reference sequence). CDR3 in amino acids: CSASDYEGSNEQFF. DNA for the CDR3: TGCAGTGCTAGTGACTATGAGGGGAGTAATGAGCAGTTCTTC.

The chain couples TRBV18 to TRBJ1-1; the D is unclear. The length of the CDR3 is 15 residues. Between the trimmed V and J ends, which lost 0 bases and 1 base, there was a span of 9 bases. Germline-derived CDR1 and CDR2 are KGHSH and LQKENI. The CDR3 is CASSPPKERNTEAFF. The CDR3 DNA follows: TGTGCCAGCTCACCACCGAAGGAAAGGAACACTGAAGCTTTCTTT.

The genes are TRBV3-1 (or the pseudogene TRBV3-2) and TRBJ2-7; 8 positions agree with TRBD1. The CDR3 contains 16 residues. Looked up from germline, CDR1 is LGHDT and CDR2 is YNNKEL (reference sequence). J was trimmed by 2 bases and V by 1 base; bases with no gene match: 7. CDR3 sequence: CASSQGAGGAAYEQYF. The CDR3 nucleotides are TGTGCCAGCAGCCAAGGAGCAGGGGGCGCAGCCTACGAGCAGTACTTC.

The chain couples TRBV7-2 to TRBJ2-3; D is possibly TRBD1 (6 bases). V lost 0 bases and J lost 3, with 25 bases in between. Germline assignment: CDR1 SGHTA and CDR2 FQGNSA. This CDR3 has 20 amino acids. CDR3 DNA sequence: TGTGCCAGCAGCTTAGCCTTCTCAGCAGGGGTTGGGACCAGGACAGATACGCAGTATTTT. This sequence encodes CASSLAFSAGVGTRTDTQYF.

The V and J genes are TRBV5-6 and TRBJ1-5; 7 nucleotides agree with TRBD1. The CDR3 is 15 amino acids. CDR1 and CDR2 (germline): SGHDT, YYEEEE. V gave up 0 bases and J gave up 9 bases; unmatched junction bases: 9. CDR3 protein: CASSLAGRGAMPQHF. The DNA of the CDR3 is TGTGCCAGCAGCTTGGCCGGCAGGGGGGCAATGCCCCAGCATTTT. Full variable domain (missing parts from reference TRBV5-6 and TRBJ1-5): DAGVTQSPTHLIKTRGQQVTLRCSPKSGHDTVSWYQQALGQGPQFIFQYYEEEERQRGNFPDRFSGHQFPNYSSELNVNALLLGDSALYLCASSLAGRGAMPQHFGDGTRLSIL.

The V gene is TRBV15, the J gene TRBJ1-5; D may be TRBD1 (6 bases). The V and J ends lost 0 bases and 8 bases respectively, with 20 bases between them. From germline, CDR1 is LNHNV and CDR2 YYDKDF (reference sequence). This CDR3 is built from 17 residues. CDR3 amino acids: CATSRDGRGTASEPQHF. In nucleotides, the CDR3 is TGTGCCACCAGCAGAGATGGCAGGGGTACTGCGAGTGAGCCCCAGCATTTT.

The chain carries TRBV5-1 and TRBJ2-5, with TRBD1 identical over 7 bases. Germline assignment: CDR1 SGHRS and CDR2 YFSETQ. The CDR3 sequence is 16 residues long. Trimming at V came to 4 bases and at J to 1 base, leaving 10 bases not matched to a gene. This chain's CDR3 is CASSVQGPLLQETQYF. The CDR3, as DNA: TGCGCCAGCAGCGTACAGGGGCCCTTACTCCAAGAGACCCAGTACTTC.

In its sample, this clone was seen a few times. This chain uses TRBV2 with TRBJ1-2, with 8 positions matching TRBD1. V dropped 6 bases and J dropped 0; count of bases not matched to a gene: 0. CDR1 and CDR2 from the germline V gene are SNHLY and FYNNEI. This CDR3 region has 13 residues. DNA for the CDR3: TGTGCCAGCAGACAGGGGGCTAACTATGGCTACACCTTC. This encodes CASRQGANYGYTF.

This chain uses TRBV28 with TRBJ2-6; the match to TRBD1 covers 7 bases. V was clipped by 2 bases and J by 0 bases; unmatched bases: 7. The CDR3 runs 18 residues. The V gene's germline CDR1 is MDHEN and CDR2 SYDVKM. The CDR3 protein is CASSLTGQTRSGANVLTF. CDR3 nucleotide sequence: TGTGCCAGCAGTTTAACGGGACAGACTCGCTCTGGGGCCAACGTCCTGACTTTC.

The rearrangement joins TRBV6-2 or TRBV6-3 to TRBJ2-1; D is undetermined. Looked up from germline, CDR1 is MNHEY and CDR2 is SVGEGT. The CDR3 length is 17 residues. V gave up 4 bases and J gave up 0 bases, with 16 bases separating them. The CDR3 DNA sequence: TGTGCCAGCAGTTCCGGGCTGCGGTCCGGCTCCTACAATGAGCAGTTCTTC. Its protein product is CASSSGLRSGSYNEQFF.

This chain links TRBV6-5 with TRBJ2-7; D might be TRBD1 (6 bases). The germline gives CDR1 MNHEY, CDR2 SVGAGI. The CDR3 length is 14 residues. V was trimmed by 8 bases and J by 2 bases, leaving 16 bases between them. The CDR3 sequence is CASGFTGTPYEQYF. CDR3 in DNA: TGTGCCAGCGGGTTCACAGGGACCCCCTACGAGCAGTACTTC.

The table lists this clone with a count of one. CDR3 DNA: TGTGCCAGCAGAGGACTAGCCAGCACAGATACGCAGTATTTT. Amino acid sequence: CASRGLASTDTQYF. The V and J genes are TRBV6-5 and TRBJ2-3; TRBD2 aligns across 8 bases. The CDR3 loop spans 14 amino acids. Unmatched junction bases numbered 2, after V lost 6 bases and J lost 0 bases. Germline V gene data show CDR1 as MNHEY and CDR2 as SVGAGI.